A single sample gave rise to the 31 T cell receptor beta chains below, sequenced in a study of CD8 T cells in Susac syndrome. Random hexamers were used to reverse transcribe the RNA input (about 0.5 to 1 ug). TCRdb reprocessed the immunoSEQ multiplex PCR reads via MiXCR and lists one record per CDR3 protein. The sample consists of approximately 110,000 distinct CDR3 sequences, around 94% of them appearing once. The sequencing input was CD4+ T cells from PBMCs. All receptors come from a human donor in good health.

V and J are TRBV19 and TRBJ1-2; D remains ambiguous. The CDR3 runs 16 residues. Germline CDR1 and CDR2: LNHDA and SQIVND (reference sequence). Trimming took off 7 bases at V and 0 bases at J, with 18 bases between the two ends. In nucleotides, the CDR3 is TGTGCCAGTATGGAGGACCCAGCCTTGACTAACTATGGCTACACCTTC. Its protein product is CASMEDPALTNYGYTF.

The sample holds a few counts of this clonotype. J is TRBJ2-3 and V is TRBV6-5; the D gene is possibly TRBD2 (5 bases). The germline CDR1 and CDR2 sequences are MNHEY and SVGAGI. Trimming took 11 bases from V and 1 from J, leaving 10 bases between them. This CDR3 has 12 amino acids. CDR3 sequence: CASREGTDTQYF. For the CDR3, the DNA is TGTGCCTCCCGGGAAGGCACAGATACGCAGTATTTT.

CDR3 in DNA: TGTGCCAGCAGCTTGGAGGGGGACACTGAAGCTTTCTTT. Translation: CASSLEGDTEAFF. This sequence joins TRBV7-9 and TRBJ1-1; a weak D match, TRBD1 (6 bases). V was shortened by 3 bases and J by 3 bases, with 8 bases between the two germline ends. Per germline, CDR1 SEHNR and CDR2 FQNEAQ (reference sequence). This CDR3 has 13 residues. Full variable domain (outside the CDR3, taken from reference TRBV7-9 and TRBJ1-1): DTGVSQNPRHKITKRGQNVTFRCDPISEHNRLYWYRQTLGQGPEFLTYFQNEAQLEKSRLLSDRFSAERPKGSFSTLEIQRTEQGDSAMYLCASSLEGDTEAFFGQGTRLTVV.

This rearrangement joins TRBV12-3 or TRBV12-4 to TRBJ1-2, with 9 bases matching TRBD1. The trim removed 6 bases at V and 4 bases at J, leaving 9 bases unmatched. This CDR3 has 15 residues. CDR3 residues: CASSPGQGGGYGYTF. The CDR3 DNA reads as TGTGCCAGCAGCCCGGGACAGGGTGGGGGCTATGGCTACACCTTC.

The chain recombines TRBV21-1 with TRBJ2-5; TRBD1, the table's D call, lacks a check against the DNA. TRBV21-1 is termed a pseudogene. CDR3 length equals 16 residues. Written as DNA, the CDR3 is TGTGCCAGCAGCAAGTCGCTGGGACGGACACAAGAGACCCAGTACTTC. Translation gives CASSKSLGRTQETQYF.

The chain links TRBV15 to TRBJ1-3, with 9 bases fitting TRBD1. This CDR3 is 16 amino acids long. CDR1 is LNHNV and CDR2 is YYDKDF in the germline V gene (reference sequence). J was trimmed by 4 bases and V by 1 base; bases with no gene match: 5. The CDR3 here is CATSRGGTGSGNTIYF. The CDR3 DNA reads TGTGCCACCAGCAGAGGTGGGACAGGGTCAGGAAACACCATATATTTT.

The genes are TRBV3-1 and TRBJ2-6; the D gene is possibly TRBD2 (6 bases). The CDR3 consists of 17 residues. Germline CDR1 and CDR2: LGHDT and YNNKEL (reference sequence). Trimming left V 1 base short and J 2 bases short, with 12 bases between. The CDR3 DNA reads TGTGCCAGCAGCCAAGGTAGCGGCCTAGCTGGGGCCAACGTCCTGACTTTC. This gives the protein CASSQGSGLAGANVLTF.

The J gene is TRBJ1-3, the V gene TRBV5-1; D is uncertain. Germline V lookup: CDR1 SGHRS, CDR2 YFSETQ. The CDR3 has 15 residues. The V and J ends lost 2 bases and 1 base respectively, with 10 bases between them. The DNA for the CDR3 is TGCGCCAGCAGCTTCTCCTGGGATTCTGGAAACACCATATATTTT. Translating it yields CASSFSWDSGNTIYF.

The V call is TRBV5-1, the J call TRBJ2-3, with D perhaps TRBD2 (6 bases). Germline V CDR1 and CDR2: SGHRS, YFSETQ. The V and J ends lost 0 bases and 2 bases respectively, with 13 bases between them. The CDR3 contains 16 residues. CDR3 in amino acids: CASSLGLATATDTQYF. In nucleotides, the CDR3 is TGCGCCAGCAGCTTGGGGCTAGCGACGGCCACAGATACGCAGTATTTT.

CDR3: CASIEGHEQFF. DNA for the CDR3: TGCGCCAGTATCGAGGGGCATGAGCAGTTCTTC. The chain uses TRBV5-1 and TRBJ2-1; TRBD1 or TRBD2 may be the D gene (5 bases each). Germline V gene sequence: CDR1 SGHRS, CDR2 YFSETQ. V was trimmed by 8 bases and J by 8 bases, leaving 11 bases between them. There are 11 residues in the CDR3.

The J gene is TRBJ1-2, the V gene TRBV20-1; D is undetermined. This CDR3 contains 13 residues. CDR1 and CDR2 from the germline V gene are DFQATT and SNEGSKA (reference sequence). Trimming cost V 3 bases and J 2 bases, with 10 bases left between them. CDR3 nucleotide sequence: TGCAGTGCTAGTTATCGGCCAAACTATGGCTACACCTTC. Its protein is CSASYRPNYGYTF.

The chain carries TRBV20-1 and TRBJ2-1; 11 bases match TRBD2. The CDR3 spans 14 residues. Germline assignment: CDR1 DFQATT and CDR2 SNEGSKA (reference sequence). Unmatched junction bases numbered 3, after V lost 5 bases and J lost 3 bases. CDR3 loop: CSARLAGFYNEQFF. CDR3 sequence (DNA): TGCAGTGCTCGACTAGCGGGATTCTACAATGAGCAGTTCTTC.

The chain joins TRBV5-1 to TRBJ1-2, with 9 bases matching TRBD1. Germline assignment: CDR1 SGHRS and CDR2 YFSETQ. V lost 0 bases and J lost 5; bases outside the gene matches: 5. This CDR3 has 15 amino acids. CDR3 coding DNA: TGCGCCAGCAGCTTGGAAGCGACAGGGGGGTATGGCTACACCTTC. It translates to CASSLEATGGYGYTF.

This chain joins TRBV6-2 or TRBV6-3 and TRBJ2-7, with 14 nucleotides matching TRBD2. The CDR3 is made up of 15 amino acids. V lost 2 bases to trimming and J lost 6 bases; unmatched junction nucleotides: 3. CDR1 and CDR2 from the germline V gene are MNHEY and SVGEGT. The CDR3 here is CASSYPGLAGGEQYF. CDR3 DNA sequence: TGTGCCAGCAGTTACCCTGGACTAGCGGGAGGCGAGCAGTACTTC.

The V gene is TRBV19, the J gene TRBJ1-1; no definite D call. Trimming shortened V by 1 base and J by 4 bases, and 13 bases separated the two germline ends. CDR1 and CDR2 (germline): LNHDA, SQIVND (reference sequence). The CDR3 contains 15 residues. The CDR3 here is CASSIGSGSRTEAFF. CDR3 nucleotides: TGTGCCAGTAGTATAGGTTCTGGGAGTCGCACTGAAGCTTTCTTT.

CDR3 residues: CSVESVGGTANTEAFF. The CDR3, as DNA: TGCAGCGTTGAATCCGTGGGGGGGACAGCGAACACTGAAGCTTTCTTT. The chain carries TRBV29-1 and TRBJ1-1; 7 positions match TRBD1. The V gene's germline CDR1 is SQVTM and CDR2 ANQGSEA. This CDR3 has 16 amino acids. Trimming cost V 2 bases and J 1 base; bases outside gene matches: 10.

The chain couples TRBV25-1 to TRBJ1-1; D might be TRBD1 (5 bases). The CDR3 runs 12 residues. CDR1 is MGHDK and CDR2 is SYGVNS in the germline V gene. The V gene lost 3 bases and the J gene lost 10 bases, with 12 bases spanning the gap. CDR3: CASSESWGGAFF. The CDR3 DNA is TGTGCCAGCAGTGAGTCGTGGGGGGGAGCTTTCTTT.

The V and J genes are TRBV18 and TRBJ2-3, with D uncertain. This CDR3 region has 13 residues. Between the trimmed V and J ends, which lost 3 bases and 9 bases, there was a span of 13 bases. Germline V gene lookup returns CDR1 KGHSH and CDR2 LQKENI. The CDR3 reads CASSPFDSNTQYF. CDR3 sequence (DNA): TGTGCCAGCTCACCCTTTGACTCCAACACGCAGTATTTT.

Here the CDR3 DNA reads TGTGCCAGCAGCACCGGAAGGCGCACAGATACGCAGTATTTT. Translation: CASSTGRRTDTQYF. This chain links TRBV7-2 with TRBJ2-3; D is undetermined. V dropped 5 bases and J dropped 1 base, with 10 bases sitting between them. The germline V gene has CDR1 SGHTA and CDR2 FQGNSA. The CDR3 covers 14 residues.

The chain links TRBV30 to TRBJ2-7, with D possibly matching TRBD1 (5 bases). The CDR3 totals 11 residues. The ends were cut back, 3 bases at V and 6 bases at J, with 9 bases in the middle. Germline values: CDR1 GTSNPN, CDR2 SVGIG (reference sequence). CDR3 sequence reads: CAWSRVFEQYF. The CDR3 DNA sequence: TGTGCCTGGAGCAGGGTATTCGAGCAGTACTTC.

J is TRBJ1-1 and V is TRBV20-1, with D unclear. The CDR3 is made up of 12 amino acids. Trimming took 1 base from V and 5 from J, leaving 8 bases between them. Germline CDR1 DFQATT, CDR2 SNEGSKA (reference sequence). CDR3 region: CSARARETEAFF. The DNA of the CDR3 is TGCAGTGCTAGAGCAAGGGAGACTGAAGCTTTCTTT.

The rearrangement links TRBV4-3 to TRBJ2-1; D might be TRBD1 (5 bases). The CDR3 extends over 18 amino acids. Germline CDR1 LGHNA, CDR2 YSLEER. V lost 0 bases to trimming and J lost 2 bases, with 17 bases between them. The CDR3 DNA reads TGCGCCAGCAGCCAAGAAACCCGCAGGGCCAGTCCCTACAATGAGCAGTTCTTC. Amino acid sequence: CASSQETRRASPYNEQFF.

This rearrangement joins TRBV29-1 to TRBJ1-3; possible D gene TRBD1, 5 bases. Trimming shortened V by 4 bases and J by 0 bases, and 13 bases separated the two germline ends. Per germline, CDR1 SQVTM and CDR2 ANQGSEA. The CDR3 is 15 residues long. This chain's CDR3 is CSVVGGVYSGNTIYF. The CDR3 DNA reads as TGCAGCGTTGTCGGAGGGGTATACTCTGGAAACACCATATATTTT.

The V and J genes are TRBV10-3 and TRBJ2-4; 7 bases are a match to TRBD1. The CDR3 has 16 residues. After removal of 2 bases from V and 0 bases from J, the junction contained 4 bases not matched to a gene. CDR1 ENHRY and CDR2 SYGVKD come from the germline V gene. This CDR3 is CAISEHRQGAKNIQYF. The CDR3 nucleotides are TGTGCCATCAGTGAGCATAGACAGGGAGCCAAAAACATTCAGTACTTC.

The CDR3 bases are TGTGCCAGCAGGCGGGAGGTGAACACCGGGGAGCTGTTTTTT. Translating it yields CASRREVNTGELFF. The chain uses TRBV2 and TRBJ2-2; 8 nucleotides line up with TRBD2. The CDR3 totals 14 residues. The germline V gene has CDR1 SNHLY and CDR2 FYNNEI. The V and J ends lost 6 bases and 1 base, in that order; junction bases with no gene match: 1.

The chain employs TRBV7-2 and TRBJ1-5; D is possibly TRBD1 (6 bases). With 1 base removed from V and 6 bases from J, the gap between germline ends came to 10 bases. This CDR3 contains 14 residues. The germline V gene has CDR1 SGHTA and CDR2 FQGNSA. CDR3 sequence: CASSLDTGIQPQHF. CDR3 nucleotides: TGTGCCAGCAGCTTAGACACAGGGATTCAGCCCCAGCATTTT. Drawing the rest from reference TRBV7-2 and TRBJ1-5, the complete variable domain is GAGVSQSPSNKVTEKGKDVELRCDPISGHTALYWYRQSLGQGLEFLIYFQGNSAPDKSGLPSDRFSAERTGGSVSTLTIQRTQQEDSAVYLCASSLDTGIQPQHFGDGTRLSIL.

This clonotype appeared a single time. This chain connects TRBV6-2 or TRBV6-3 to TRBJ2-7; perhaps TRBD2 as D (6 bases). Germline CDR1 MNHEY, CDR2 SVGEGT. V was shortened by 0 bases and J by 5 bases, with 14 bases between the two germline ends. The CDR3 has 15 residues. CDR3 residues: CASSYSIGLFNEQYF. The CDR3 coding sequence is TGTGCCAGCAGTTACTCGATCGGACTATTCAACGAGCAGTACTTC.

The V call is TRBV30, the J call TRBJ1-1, with D perhaps matching TRBD1 (6 bases). Trimming cost V 0 bases and J 1 base, with 15 bases left between them. From germline, CDR1 is GTSNPN and CDR2 SVGIG (reference sequence). This CDR3 contains 16 residues. CDR3 region: CAWSVRRGDPNTEAFF. Written as DNA, the CDR3 is TGTGCCTGGAGTGTACGGAGGGGGGATCCGAACACTGAAGCTTTCTTT.

The chain recombines TRBV20-1 with TRBJ2-3, with 8 bases identical to TRBD1. The V segment lost 5 bases and the J segment 3 bases; nucleotides outside the gene matches: 10. Per germline, CDR1 DFQATT and CDR2 SNEGSKA (reference sequence). This CDR3 is built from 15 residues. The CDR3 DNA reads TGCAGTGCTGTTCTGGACAGGGACCAAACAGATACGCAGTATTTT. Translating gives CSAVLDRDQTDTQYF.

V is TRBV20-1 and J is TRBJ2-7; 8 nucleotides align to TRBD2. This CDR3 has 14 amino acids. Germline V gene data show CDR1 as DFQATT and CDR2 as SNEGSKA (reference sequence). V trimming: 1 base; J trimming: 4 bases; junction bases outside the gene matches: 6. The DNA of the CDR3 is TGCAGTGCTAGAGTTACTAGCGGAGGTTACGAGCAGTACTTC. Protein sequence: CSARVTSGGYEQYF.

V is TRBV7-2 and J is TRBJ2-5; 8 positions match TRBD1. CDR3 length equals 13 residues. In germline, CDR1 is SGHTA, CDR2 FQGNSA. V dropped 5 bases and J dropped 8; count of bases not matched to a gene: 7. CDR3 DNA sequence: TGTGCCAGCAGCATACTGGACAGGGCTACCCAGTACTTC. Translated, it gives CASSILDRATQYF.